A selection of T cell receptor beta chains follows, all from one sample in a study of spatial heterogeneity in lung cancer. Via MiXCR, TCRdb re-called the 5' RACE reads, giving one row per CDR3 protein. The sample shows nearly 95,000 distinct CDR3 sequences, approximately 19% of them seen only once. The sequenced sample was PBMCs, obtained at follow-up. The receptors here all came from a male donor with early-stage non-small cell lung cancer. The CDR3 runs from the conserved cysteine through the conserved F or W. Each record gives: CDR3 length, D gene, J gene, clone size, V gene, CDR3 DNA, CDR3 protein. D genes are given only for firm matches. The size entry is marked missing in some rows and otherwise reads once, few, many or a size class.

CDR3 length: 16; D gene: TRBD1; J gene: TRBJ1-5; clone size: many; V gene: TRBV6-2/TRBV6-3; CDR3 DNA: TGTGCCAGCAGTGGTGAATCGGGACAGGGCGTTCAGCCCCAGCATTTT; CDR3 protein: CASSGESGQGVQPQHF
CDR3 length: 16; D gene: NA; J gene: TRBJ2-1; clone size: medium-sized; V gene: TRBV9; CDR3 DNA: TGTGCCAGCAGCCCGCGTGGGCTAGACTCCTACAATGAGCAGTTCTTC; CDR3 protein: CASSPRGLDSYNEQFF
CDR3 length: 15; D gene: NA; J gene: TRBJ2-3; clone size: NA; V gene: TRBV5-1; CDR3 DNA: TGCGCCAGCAGCTTGGCTGGGACAAGCGGAGATACGCAGTATTTT; CDR3 protein: CASSLAGTSGDTQYF
CDR3 length: 14; D gene: NA; J gene: TRBJ2-5; clone size: NA; V gene: TRBV7-2; CDR3 DNA: TGTGCCAGCAGCTTAAGCGACATGCAAGAGACCCAGTACTTC; CDR3 protein: CASSLSDMQETQYF
CDR3 length: 16; D gene: NA; J gene: TRBJ2-3; clone size: few; V gene: TRBV27; CDR3 DNA: TGTGCCAGCAGTTTAATTCCCGCCAGGGAGACAGATACGCAGTATTTT; CDR3 protein: CASSLIPARETDTQYF
CDR3 length: 15; D gene: NA; J gene: TRBJ1-5; clone size: few; V gene: TRBV27; CDR3 DNA: TGTGCCAGCAGCCAGGGAGGCTATAGCAATCAGCCCCAGCATTTT; CDR3 protein: CASSQGGYSNQPQHF
CDR3 length: 12; D gene: NA; J gene: TRBJ2-7; clone size: few; V gene: TRBV7-9; CDR3 DNA: TGTGCCAGCAGCCAGGTGCTGTACGAGCAGTACTTC; CDR3 protein: CASSQVLYEQYF
CDR3 length: 16; D gene: NA; J gene: TRBJ2-7; clone size: NA; V gene: TRBV20-1; CDR3 DNA: TGCAGTGCTAGAGATTGGGGGGGCCACGCTTCCTACGAGCAGTACTTC; CDR3 protein: CSARDWGGHASYEQYF
CDR3 length: 15; D gene: NA; J gene: TRBJ1-1; clone size: few; V gene: TRBV6-5; CDR3 DNA: TGTGCCAGCAGTTACTCGAGAATGAGCTACAGTGAAGCTTTCTTT; CDR3 protein: CASSYSRMSYSEAFF
CDR3 length: 12; D gene: NA; J gene: TRBJ2-7; clone size: few; V gene: TRBV10-3; CDR3 DNA: TGTGCCATCAGTGACAGGGTATGGGAGCAGTACTTC; CDR3 protein: CAISDRVWEQYF
CDR3 length: 16; D gene: NA; J gene: TRBJ2-2; clone size: many; V gene: TRBV11-2; CDR3 DNA: TGTGCCAGCAGCTTAATGGGGGGCGCGAACACCGGGGAGCTGTTTTTT; CDR3 protein: CASSLMGGANTGELFF
CDR3 length: 15; D gene: NA; J gene: TRBJ2-1; clone size: once; V gene: TRBV11-2; CDR3 DNA: TGTGCCAGCAGCTCTGGAACTCCCTCCTACAATGAGCAGTTCTTC; CDR3 protein: CASSSGTPSYNEQFF
CDR3 length: 18; D gene: NA; J gene: TRBJ1-6; clone size: few; V gene: TRBV27; CDR3 DNA: TGTGCCAGCAGTTTAGGCGGGGCTAGGAGGTCCTATAATTCACCCCTCCACTTT; CDR3 protein: CASSLGGARRSYNSPLHF
CDR3 length: 19; D gene: NA; J gene: TRBJ2-6; clone size: NA; V gene: TRBV9; CDR3 DNA: TGTGCCAGCAGCGTCAGGACAACGATGAAGACTTCTGGGGCCAACGTCCTGACTTTC; CDR3 protein: CASSVRTTMKTSGANVLTF
CDR3 length: 15; D gene: NA; J gene: TRBJ2-5; clone size: NA; V gene: TRBV2; CDR3 DNA: TGTGCCAGCAGTGTGACGGCCTCCGGGAAGGAGACCCAGTACTTC; CDR3 protein: CASSVTASGKETQYF
CDR3 length: 15; D gene: TRBD1; J gene: TRBJ1-3; clone size: NA; V gene: TRBV12-5; CDR3 DNA: TGTGCTAGTGGTCCGGGACAGCTCTCTGGAAACACCATATATTTT; CDR3 protein: CASGPGQLSGNTIYF
CDR3 length: 14; D gene: NA; J gene: TRBJ2-5; clone size: NA; V gene: TRBV20-1; CDR3 DNA: TGCAGTGCCCGTTCTACGGGGGTTCGTGAGACCCAGTACTTC; CDR3 protein: CSARSTGVRETQYF
CDR3 length: 14; D gene: NA; J gene: TRBJ2-6; clone size: NA; V gene: TRBV5-4; CDR3 DNA: TGTGCCAGCAGCTTTTTAGAGGGGGCCAACGTCCTGACTTTC; CDR3 protein: CASSFLEGANVLTF
CDR3 length: 15; D gene: TRBD1; J gene: TRBJ2-1; clone size: many; V gene: TRBV6-2/TRBV6-3; CDR3 DNA: TGTGCCAGCAGTAAGACAGGGGACTCCTACAATGAGCAGTTCTTC; CDR3 protein: CASSKTGDSYNEQFF
CDR3 length: 16; D gene: TRBD2; J gene: TRBJ2-3; clone size: NA; V gene: TRBV3-1; CDR3 DNA: TGTGCCAGCAGCCCTATAGCGGGGGGCAGCACAGATACGCAGTATTTT; CDR3 protein: CASSPIAGGSTDTQYF
CDR3 length: 17; D gene: NA; J gene: TRBJ2-3; clone size: few; V gene: TRBV11-2; CDR3 DNA: TGTGCCAGCAGCTTAGTTGCTTCAGGGACTAGCACAGATACGCAGTATTTT; CDR3 protein: CASSLVASGTSTDTQYF
CDR3 length: 17; D gene: TRBD2; J gene: TRBJ2-5; clone size: NA; V gene: TRBV20-1; CDR3 DNA: TGCAGTGCCAGAGGCCCGCGGGGGGCGCAAGGGAGGGAGACCCAGTACTTC; CDR3 protein: CSARGPRGAQGRETQYF
CDR3 length: 16; D gene: NA; J gene: TRBJ1-4; clone size: NA; V gene: TRBV5-1; CDR3 DNA: TGCGCCAGCAGCTTGGTCGGGGGCGGGATGAGTGAAAAACTGTTTTTT; CDR3 protein: CASSLVGGGMSEKLFF
CDR3 length: 17; D gene: TRBD2; J gene: TRBJ2-1; clone size: NA; V gene: TRBV4-1; CDR3 DNA: TGCGCCAGCAGCCAACCTCGGACTAGCGGGGGCCCTACACAGCAGTTCTTC; CDR3 protein: CASSQPRTSGGPTQQFF
CDR3 length: 17; D gene: NA; J gene: TRBJ2-5; clone size: few; V gene: TRBV7-9; CDR3 DNA: TGTGCCAGCAGGAAGAGATCAGGGGCTAGCGGAGGGGAGACCCAGTACTTC; CDR3 protein: CASRKRSGASGGETQYF
CDR3 length: 15; D gene: NA; J gene: TRBJ1-6; clone size: NA; V gene: TRBV19; CDR3 DNA: TGTGCCAGTAGTAGGGCCCCCGAGAACTATTCACCCCTCCACTTT; CDR3 protein: CASSRAPENYSPLHF
CDR3 length: 15; D gene: NA; J gene: TRBJ2-4; clone size: many; V gene: TRBV7-2; CDR3 DNA: TGTGCCAGCAGCTTAAGTTATGGGGGTGAGAACATTCAGTACTTC; CDR3 protein: CASSLSYGGENIQYF
CDR3 length: 16; D gene: TRBD1; J gene: TRBJ2-2; clone size: NA; V gene: TRBV7-2; CDR3 DNA: TGTGCCAGCAGATTGGGACAGGGGGCTGTCACCGGGGAGCTGTTTTTT; CDR3 protein: CASRLGQGAVTGELFF
CDR3 length: 16; D gene: TRBD2; J gene: TRBJ2-3; clone size: NA; V gene: TRBV7-9; CDR3 DNA: TGTGCCAGCAGCTTAGGCAGCGGGGGCCCCGAGGGTCGGCAGTATTTT; CDR3 protein: CASSLGSGGPEGRQYF
CDR3 length: 16; D gene: NA; J gene: TRBJ2-1; clone size: NA; V gene: TRBV9; CDR3 DNA: TGTGCCAGCAGCGTAGATCGGGGGAGCTCCTACAATGAGCAGTTCTTC; CDR3 protein: CASSVDRGSSYNEQFF
CDR3 length: 13; D gene: NA; J gene: TRBJ1-5; clone size: few; V gene: TRBV24-1; CDR3 DNA: TGTGCCACCAGTGATTACAGGGCTCAGCCCCAGCATTTT; CDR3 protein: CATSDYRAQPQHF
CDR3 length: 14; D gene: NA; J gene: TRBJ1-1; clone size: many; V gene: TRBV7-6; CDR3 DNA: TGTGCCAGCAGCTTAGGCGTGATGAACACTGAAGCTTTCTTT; CDR3 protein: CASSLGVMNTEAFF
CDR3 length: 15; D gene: NA; J gene: TRBJ1-1; clone size: few; V gene: TRBV7-2; CDR3 DNA: TGTGCCAGCAGCTCCGCCCGCCAGGGGAACACTGAAGCTTTCTTT; CDR3 protein: CASSSARQGNTEAFF
CDR3 length: 14; D gene: NA; J gene: TRBJ1-1; clone size: NA; V gene: TRBV20-1; CDR3 DNA: TGCAGTGCTAGAGATCTGGGGCGGAACACTGAAGCTTTCTTT; CDR3 protein: CSARDLGRNTEAFF
CDR3 length: 15; D gene: TRBD2; J gene: TRBJ2-1; clone size: few; V gene: TRBV7-8; CDR3 DNA: TGTGCCAGCACCTTCTTAGCGGGAGGCAGCAATGAGCAGTTCTTC; CDR3 protein: CASTFLAGGSNEQFF
CDR3 length: 15; D gene: NA; J gene: TRBJ1-5; clone size: many; V gene: TRBV29-1; CDR3 DNA: TGCAGCGTTGATAGGGCCAGGGTAACATCTCAGCCCCAGCATTTT; CDR3 protein: CSVDRARVTSQPQHF
CDR3 length: 15; D gene: NA; J gene: TRBJ2-6; clone size: NA; V gene: TRBV4-1; CDR3 DNA: TGCGCCAGCAGCCAAGCAGAGCTTCGAGCCAACGTCCTGACTTTC; CDR3 protein: CASSQAELRANVLTF